This T cell receptor (beta chain) was profiled in a study of sequential checkpoint blockade in melanoma. Documented treatment: randomized to nivolumab then ipilimumab (arm A) or the reverse (arm B). The assay was immunoSEQ multiplex PCR, and TCRdb's table has in-frame clones only and misses some. The data hold some 13,000 clones, with approximately 79% observed a single time. Germline lookup yields CDR1 LGHNA and CDR2 YNFKEQ. The CDR3 sequence is 14 residues long. V lost 4 bases and J 3 bases, leaving 9 bases between the germline ends. This specimen consisted of CD8+ T cells sorted from blood (inferred from file names), obtained from a patient given nivolumab and ipilimumab in sequence. The sequence derives from a human donor with melanoma. The chain combines TRBV4-2 with TRBJ2-2, with TRBD1 as a possible D gene (6 bases). CDR3 in DNA: TGTGCCAGCAGCCCACCAGGGGACACCGGGGAGCTGTTTTTT. Protein: CASSPPGDTGELFF.